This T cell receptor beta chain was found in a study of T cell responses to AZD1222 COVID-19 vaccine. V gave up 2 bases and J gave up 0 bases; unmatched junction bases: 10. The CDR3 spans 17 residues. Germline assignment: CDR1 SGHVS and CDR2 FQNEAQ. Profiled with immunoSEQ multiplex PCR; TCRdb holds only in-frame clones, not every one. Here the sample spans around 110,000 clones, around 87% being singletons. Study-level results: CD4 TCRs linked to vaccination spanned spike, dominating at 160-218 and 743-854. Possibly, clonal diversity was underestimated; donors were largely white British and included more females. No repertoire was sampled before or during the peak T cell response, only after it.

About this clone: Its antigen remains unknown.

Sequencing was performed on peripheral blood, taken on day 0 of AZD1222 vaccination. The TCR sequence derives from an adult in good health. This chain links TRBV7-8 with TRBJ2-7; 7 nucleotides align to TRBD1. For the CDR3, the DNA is TGTGCCAGCAGCTTAAGCCGGACAGGCTCTAACTCCTACGAGCAGTACTTC. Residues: CASSLSRTGSNSYEQYF.